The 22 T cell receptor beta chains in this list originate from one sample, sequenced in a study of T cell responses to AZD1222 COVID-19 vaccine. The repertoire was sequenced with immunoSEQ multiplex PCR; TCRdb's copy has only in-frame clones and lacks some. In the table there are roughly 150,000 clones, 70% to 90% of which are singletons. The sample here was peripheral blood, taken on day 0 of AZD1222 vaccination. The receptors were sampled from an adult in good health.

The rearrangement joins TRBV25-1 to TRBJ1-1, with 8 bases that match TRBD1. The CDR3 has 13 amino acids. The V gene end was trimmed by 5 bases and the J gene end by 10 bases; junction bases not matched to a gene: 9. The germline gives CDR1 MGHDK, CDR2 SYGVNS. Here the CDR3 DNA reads TGTGCCAGCAGTCCAGGGGGCGCGGGTACAGCTTTCTTT. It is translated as CASSPGGAGTAFF.

The CDR3 nucleotides are TGTGCCAGCAGTTACCCAGGGAATGGCTACACCTTC. Translation: CASSYPGNGYTF. J is TRBJ1-2 and V is TRBV12-3 or TRBV12-4; D possibly corresponds to TRBD1 (5 bases). The CDR3 has 12 amino acids. Trimming stripped 4 bases from V and 6 bases from J, with 9 bases between.

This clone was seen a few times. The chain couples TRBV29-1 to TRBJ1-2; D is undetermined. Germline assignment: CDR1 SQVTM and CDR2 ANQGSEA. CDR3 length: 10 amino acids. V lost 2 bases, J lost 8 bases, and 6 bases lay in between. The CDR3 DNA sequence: TGCAGCGTTGAAAACAACGGCTACACCTTC. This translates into CSVENNGYTF.

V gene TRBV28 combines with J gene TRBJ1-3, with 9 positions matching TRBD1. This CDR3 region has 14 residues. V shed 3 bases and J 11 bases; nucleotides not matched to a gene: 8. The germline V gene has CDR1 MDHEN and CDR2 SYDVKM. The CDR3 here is CASSFASGQGPIYF. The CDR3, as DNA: TGTGCCAGCAGTTTTGCTTCGGGACAGGGTCCCATATATTTT. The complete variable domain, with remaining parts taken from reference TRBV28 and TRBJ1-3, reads DVKVTQSSRYLVKRTGEKVFLECVQDMDHENMFWYRQDPGLGLRLIYFSYDVKMKEKGDIPEGYSVSREKKERFSLILESASTNQTSMYLCASSFASGQGPIYFGEGSWLTVV.

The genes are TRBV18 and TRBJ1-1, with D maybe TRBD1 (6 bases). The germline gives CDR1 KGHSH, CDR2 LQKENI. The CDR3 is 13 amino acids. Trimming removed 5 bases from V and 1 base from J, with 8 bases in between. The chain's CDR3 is CASSTTGNTEAFF. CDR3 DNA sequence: TGTGCCAGCTCAACGACAGGGAACACTGAAGCTTTCTTT. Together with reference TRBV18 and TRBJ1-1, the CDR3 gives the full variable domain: NAGVMQNPRHLVRRRGQEARLRCSPMKGHSHVYWYRQLPEEGLKFMVYLQKENIIDESGMPKERFSAEFPKEGPSILRIQQVVRGDSAAYFCASSTTGNTEAFFGQGTRLTVV.

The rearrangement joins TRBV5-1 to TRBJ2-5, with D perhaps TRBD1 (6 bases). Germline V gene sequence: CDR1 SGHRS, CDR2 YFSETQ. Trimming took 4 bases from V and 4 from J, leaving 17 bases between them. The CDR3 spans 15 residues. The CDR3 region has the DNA TGCGCCAGCAGCCAGCCGGGACACCAAACAGAGACCCAGTACTTC. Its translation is CASSQPGHQTETQYF. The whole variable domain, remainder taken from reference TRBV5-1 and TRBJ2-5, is KAGVTQTPRYLIKTRGQQVTLSCSPISGHRSVSWYQQTPGQGLQFLFEYFSETQRNKGNFPGRFSGRQFSNSRSEMNVSTLELGDSALYLCASSQPGHQTETQYFGPGTRLLVL.

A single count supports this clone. The CDR3 loop is CASSVGAARNEKLFF. The CDR3 DNA reads as TGTGCCAGCAGCGTAGGAGCGGCAAGAAATGAAAAACTGTTTTTT. This sequence joins TRBV9 and TRBJ1-4; D gene ambiguous. From germline, CDR1 is SGDLS and CDR2 YYNGEE. V lost 0 bases to trimming and J lost 5 bases, with 11 bases between them. The CDR3 runs 15 residues. The complete variable domain, with remaining parts taken from reference TRBV9 and TRBJ1-4, reads DSGVTQTPKHLITATGQRVTLRCSPRSGDLSVYWYQQSLDQGLQFLIQYYNGEERAKGNILERFSAQQFPDLHSELNLSSLELGDSALYFCASSVGAARNEKLFFGSGTQLSVL.

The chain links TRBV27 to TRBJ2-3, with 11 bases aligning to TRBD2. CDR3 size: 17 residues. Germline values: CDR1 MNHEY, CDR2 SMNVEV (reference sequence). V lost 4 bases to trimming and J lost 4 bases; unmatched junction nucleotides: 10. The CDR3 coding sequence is TGTGCCAGCAGTTCCCTCCCGATAGCGGGAGGGCCAGATACGCAGTATTTT. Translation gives CASSSLPIAGGPDTQYF.

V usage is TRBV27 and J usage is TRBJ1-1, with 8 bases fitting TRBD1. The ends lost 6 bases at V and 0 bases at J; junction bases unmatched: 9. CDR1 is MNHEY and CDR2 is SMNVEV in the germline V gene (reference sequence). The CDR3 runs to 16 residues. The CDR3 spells CASRITGGLLNTEAFF. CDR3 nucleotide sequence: TGTGCCAGCAGGATTACAGGGGGACTGTTGAACACTGAAGCTTTCTTT.

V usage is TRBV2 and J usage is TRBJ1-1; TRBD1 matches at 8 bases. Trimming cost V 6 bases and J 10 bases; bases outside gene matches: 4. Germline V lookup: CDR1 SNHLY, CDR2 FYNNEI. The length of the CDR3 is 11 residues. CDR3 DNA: TGTGCCAGCAGCTTCGACAGGGGAGCTTTCTTT. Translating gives CASSFDRGAFF.

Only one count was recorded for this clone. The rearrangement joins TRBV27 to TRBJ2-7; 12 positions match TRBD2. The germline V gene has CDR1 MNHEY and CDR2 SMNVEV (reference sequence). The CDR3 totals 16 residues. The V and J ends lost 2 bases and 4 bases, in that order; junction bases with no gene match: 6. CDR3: CASSLPLAGGKYEQYF. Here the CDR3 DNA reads TGTGCCAGCAGTTTACCTCTAGCGGGAGGGAAGTACGAGCAGTACTTC.

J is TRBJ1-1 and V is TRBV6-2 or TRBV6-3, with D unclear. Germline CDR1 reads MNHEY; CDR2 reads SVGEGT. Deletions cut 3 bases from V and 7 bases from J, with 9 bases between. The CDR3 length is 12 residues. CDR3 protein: CASSYSNLEAFF. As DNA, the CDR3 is TGTGCCAGCAGTTATTCGAACCTTGAAGCTTTCTTT.

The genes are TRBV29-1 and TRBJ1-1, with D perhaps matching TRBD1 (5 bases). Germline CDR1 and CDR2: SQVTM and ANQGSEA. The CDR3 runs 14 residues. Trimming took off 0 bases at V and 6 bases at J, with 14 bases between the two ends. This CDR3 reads CSVEDIPGGAEAFF. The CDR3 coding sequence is TGCAGCGTTGAAGATATCCCTGGGGGGGCTGAAGCTTTCTTT.

For the CDR3, the DNA is TGTGCCAGCAGCCAGATGACAGGCCCTAGGGATGAAAAACTGTTTTTT. Its translation: CASSQMTGPRDEKLFF. The V call is TRBV14, the J call TRBJ1-4, with D tentatively TRBD1 (6 bases). In germline, CDR1 is SGHDN, CDR2 FVKESK. The ends were cut back, 3 bases at V and 6 bases at J, with 17 bases in the middle. The CDR3 has 16 residues.

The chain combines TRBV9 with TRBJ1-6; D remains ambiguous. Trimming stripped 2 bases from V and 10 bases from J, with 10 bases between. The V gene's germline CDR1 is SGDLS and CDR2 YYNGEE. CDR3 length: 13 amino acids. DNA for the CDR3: TGTGCCAGCAGCGTCCGTTCGGGATCACCCCTCCACTTT. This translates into CASSVRSGSPLHF.

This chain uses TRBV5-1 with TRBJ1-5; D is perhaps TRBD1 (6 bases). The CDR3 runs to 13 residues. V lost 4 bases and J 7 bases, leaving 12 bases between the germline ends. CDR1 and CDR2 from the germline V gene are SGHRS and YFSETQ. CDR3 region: CASSEQGGQPQHF. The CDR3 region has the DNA TGCGCCAGCAGCGAACAGGGTGGCCAGCCCCAGCATTTT.

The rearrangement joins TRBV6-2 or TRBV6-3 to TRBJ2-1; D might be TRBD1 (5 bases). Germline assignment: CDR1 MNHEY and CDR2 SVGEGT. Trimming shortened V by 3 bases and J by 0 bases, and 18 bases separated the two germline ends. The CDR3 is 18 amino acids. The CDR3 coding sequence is TGTGCCAGCAGTTATACTACCCCTCAGGGTAGCTCCTACAATGAGCAGTTCTTC. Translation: CASSYTTPQGSSYNEQFF.

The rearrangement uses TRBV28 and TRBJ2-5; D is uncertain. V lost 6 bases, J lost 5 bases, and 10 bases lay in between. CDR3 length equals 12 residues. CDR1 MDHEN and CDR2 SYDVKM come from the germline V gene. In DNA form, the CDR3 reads TGTGCCAGCAGCCTGCCGTCGGAGACCCAGTACTTC. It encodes CASSLPSETQYF.

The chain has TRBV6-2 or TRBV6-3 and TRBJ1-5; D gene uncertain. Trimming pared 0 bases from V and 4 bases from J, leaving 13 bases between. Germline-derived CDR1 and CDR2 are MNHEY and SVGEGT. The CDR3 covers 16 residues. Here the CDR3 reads CASSYSRAVLNQPQHF. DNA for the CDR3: TGTGCCAGCAGTTACTCGAGGGCAGTCCTTAATCAGCCCCAGCATTTT.

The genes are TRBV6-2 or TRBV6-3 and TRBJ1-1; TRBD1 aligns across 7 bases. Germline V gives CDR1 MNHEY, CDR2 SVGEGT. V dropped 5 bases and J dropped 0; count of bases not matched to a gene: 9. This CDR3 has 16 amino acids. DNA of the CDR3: TGTGCCAGCAGTCGGGGACAGCCCCAACTGAACACTGAAGCTTTCTTT. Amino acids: CASSRGQPQLNTEAFF.

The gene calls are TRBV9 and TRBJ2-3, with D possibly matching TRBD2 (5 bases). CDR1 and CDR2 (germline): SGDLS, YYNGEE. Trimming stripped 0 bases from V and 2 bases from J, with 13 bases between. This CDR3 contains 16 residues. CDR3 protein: CASSVDLRATTDTQYF. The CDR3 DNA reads TGTGCCAGCAGCGTAGACTTGCGGGCCACCACAGATACGCAGTATTTT. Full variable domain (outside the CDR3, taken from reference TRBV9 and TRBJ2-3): DSGVTQTPKHLITATGQRVTLRCSPRSGDLSVYWYQQSLDQGLQFLIQYYNGEERAKGNILERFSAQQFPDLHSELNLSSLELGDSALYFCASSVDLRATTDTQYFGPGTRLTVL.

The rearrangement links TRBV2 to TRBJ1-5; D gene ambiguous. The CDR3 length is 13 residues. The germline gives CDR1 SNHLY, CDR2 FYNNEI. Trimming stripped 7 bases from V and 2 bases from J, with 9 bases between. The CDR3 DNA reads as TGTGCCAGCAACCTTATGGGCAATCAGCCCCAGCATTTT. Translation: CASNLMGNQPQHF.